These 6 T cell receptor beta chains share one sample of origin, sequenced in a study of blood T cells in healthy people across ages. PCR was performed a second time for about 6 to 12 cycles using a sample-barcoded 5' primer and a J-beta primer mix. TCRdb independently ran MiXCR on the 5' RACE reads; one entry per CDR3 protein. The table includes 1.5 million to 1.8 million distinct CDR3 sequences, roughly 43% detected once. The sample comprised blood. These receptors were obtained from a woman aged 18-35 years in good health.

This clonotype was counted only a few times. DNA for the CDR3: TGTGCCAGCAGCCGAAATCGAGGCTTCCGAGATACGCAGTATTTT. It yields the protein CASSRNRGFRDTQYF. The chain joins TRBV5-6 to TRBJ2-3; D gene uncertain. The V end was cut by 4 bases, the J end by 5 bases, with 17 bases between. The CDR3 is made up of 15 amino acids. Germline loops: CDR1 SGHDT, CDR2 YYEEEE.

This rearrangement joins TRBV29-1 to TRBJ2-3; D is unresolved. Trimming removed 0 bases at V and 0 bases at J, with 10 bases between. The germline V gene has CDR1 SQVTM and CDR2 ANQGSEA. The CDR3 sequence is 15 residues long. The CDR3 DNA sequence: TGCAGCGTTGAAGATCACGGCAGGAGCACAGATACGCAGTATTTT. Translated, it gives CSVEDHGRSTDTQYF.

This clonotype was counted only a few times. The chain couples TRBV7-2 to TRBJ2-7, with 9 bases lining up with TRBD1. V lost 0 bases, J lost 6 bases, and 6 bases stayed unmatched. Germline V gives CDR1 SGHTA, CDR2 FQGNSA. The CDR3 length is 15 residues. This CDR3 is CASSLARGTGTEQYF. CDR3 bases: TGTGCCAGCAGCTTAGCGCGTGGGACAGGGACCGAGCAGTACTTC.

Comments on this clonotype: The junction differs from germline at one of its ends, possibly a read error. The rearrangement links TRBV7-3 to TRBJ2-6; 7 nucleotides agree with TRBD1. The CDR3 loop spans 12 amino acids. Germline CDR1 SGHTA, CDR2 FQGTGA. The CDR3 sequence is CASSTGANVPTF. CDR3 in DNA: TGTGCCAGTAGTACAGGGGCCAACGTCCCGACTTTC.

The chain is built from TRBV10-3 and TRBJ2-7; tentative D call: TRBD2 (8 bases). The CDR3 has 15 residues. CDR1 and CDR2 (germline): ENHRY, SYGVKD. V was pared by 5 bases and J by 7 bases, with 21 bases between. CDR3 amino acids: CAISQGGLGLYEQYF. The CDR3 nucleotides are TGTGCCATCAGTCAGGGGGGACTAGGTTTGTATGAGCAGTACTTC.

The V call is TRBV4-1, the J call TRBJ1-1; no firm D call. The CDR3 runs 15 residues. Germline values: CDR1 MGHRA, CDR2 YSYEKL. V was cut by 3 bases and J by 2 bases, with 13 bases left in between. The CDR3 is CASSHQRPPNTEAFF. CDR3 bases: TGCGCCAGCAGCCACCAGCGGCCTCCTAACACTGAAGCTTTCTTT.